This TCR beta chain was captured in a study of shared clonotypes between healthy human individuals. Study at large: Each donor's CD4 naive and CD4 memory cells filled three plates apiece, CD8 naive two, and CD8 memory one. Findings and limits, study-wide: The four-donor shared clonotypes exceeded non-shared clonotypes in generation probability, with non-shared ones scoring lower.

Each PCR replicate from the sorted subsets contained 200 to 250 ng DNA, which is tens of thousands of T cell genomes. TCRdb's table, derived via immunoSEQ multiplex PCR, lists solely in-frame clones and lacks some. The table records a few million clones, approximately 96% of them present only once. With respect to this clone: The antigen is not known.

Sequenced input: naive CD4+ T cells sorted from blood. As for subset: CD45RA+ positively selected. This TCR came from a young man in good health.

The CDR3 spells CASSGRSREGPTNIQYF. The CDR3, as DNA: TGCGCCAGCAGCGGACGGTCCCGGGAGGGCCCCACGAACATTCAGTACTTC. This chain uses TRBV4-1 with TRBJ2-4, with 8 nucleotides matching TRBD2. The germline V gene encodes CDR1 MGHRA and CDR2 YSYEKL. CDR3 length: 17 amino acids. V shed 5 bases and J 7 bases; nucleotides not matched to a gene: 16.